This T cell receptor (beta chain) was captured by sequencing in a study of T cell clonality in common variable immunodeficiency. Study-level findings and limits: Fewer deletions and N-nucleotide insertions were reportedly seen in common variable immunodeficiency TCR beta sequences.

This clone occurred many times. As yet, its antigen is unknown. Profiling relied on immunoSEQ multiplex PCR, and the TCRdb table lists in-frame clones only, not all of them. The record shows approximately 20,000 clones for this sample, with no singletons present. The source material was peripheral blood mononuclear cells. The TCR originated in a human donor with common variable immunodeficiency.

CDR3 DNA, as far as it was read: TGTGCCACCAGCAGAGGGACCGGGACAGGGGGAACCACGCAAGAGACC. Translating it yields CATSRGTGTGGTTQET. The full CDR3 protein reads CATSRGTGTGGTTQETQYF. V is TRBV15 and J is TRBJ2-5; TRBD1 matches at 11 bases. The read is 3 residues too short to cover the CDR3 end, so that end is filled in from the germline J gene. CDR3 length equals 19 residues. The V segment lost 1 base and the J segment 2 bases; nucleotides outside the gene matches: 12. CDR1 is LNHNV and CDR2 is YYDKDF in the germline V gene (reference sequence).